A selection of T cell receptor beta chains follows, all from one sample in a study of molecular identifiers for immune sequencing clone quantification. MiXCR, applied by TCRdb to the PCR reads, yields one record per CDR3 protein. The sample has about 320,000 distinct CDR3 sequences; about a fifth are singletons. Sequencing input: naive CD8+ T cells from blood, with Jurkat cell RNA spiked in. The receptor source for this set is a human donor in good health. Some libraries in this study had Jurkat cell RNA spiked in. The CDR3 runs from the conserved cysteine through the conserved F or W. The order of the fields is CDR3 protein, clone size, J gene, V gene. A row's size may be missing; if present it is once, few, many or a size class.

CDR3 protein: CASSQGLAGEGEQFF
clone size: few
J gene: TRBJ2-1
V gene: TRBV3-1

CDR3 protein: CASSEGGTEAFF
clone size: many
J gene: TRBJ1-1
V gene: TRBV25-1

CDR3 protein: CASSFGSGIDEQFF
clone size: many
J gene: TRBJ2-1
V gene: TRBV28

CDR3 protein: CASSQEHLTYEQYF
clone size: many
J gene: TRBJ2-7
V gene: TRBV14

CDR3 protein: CASSWDNNQPQHF
clone size: many
J gene: TRBJ1-5
V gene: TRBV7-9

CDR3 protein: CATSDSAGLRETQYF
clone size: few
J gene: TRBJ2-5
V gene: TRBV24-1

CDR3 protein: CASSFLSGGYTDTQYF
clone size: many
J gene: TRBJ2-3
V gene: TRBV7-2

CDR3 protein: CASSPRIGAGAKETQYF
clone size: many
J gene: TRBJ2-5
V gene: TRBV7-9

CDR3 protein: CAWSVRWSITEAFF
clone size: many
J gene: TRBJ1-1
V gene: TRBV30

CDR3 protein: CASSLEGQGAWGTEAFF
clone size: -
J gene: TRBJ1-1
V gene: TRBV5-6

CDR3 protein: CASSQRGPEQYF
clone size: few
J gene: TRBJ2-7
V gene: TRBV3-1

CDR3 protein: CATSRDSGTNPLIQESQYF
clone size: many
J gene: TRBJ2-5
V gene: TRBV15

CDR3 protein: CASSYSIYRTDYGYTF
clone size: many
J gene: TRBJ1-2
V gene: TRBV6-2/TRBV6-3

CDR3 protein: CASSPSGVYTGELFF
clone size: many
J gene: TRBJ2-2
V gene: TRBV14

CDR3 protein: CASSGWLLQETQYF
clone size: few
J gene: TRBJ2-5
V gene: TRBV14

CDR3 protein: CASSPHLVEQCF
clone size: -
J gene: TRBJ2-7
V gene: TRBV7-8

CDR3 protein: CASSVGTGCGQPQHF
clone size: -
J gene: TRBJ1-5
V gene: TRBV9

CDR3 protein: CASSLNRSSNQPQHF
clone size: -
J gene: TRBJ1-5
V gene: TRBV7-9

CDR3 protein: CASSTTKGSFGEQYF
clone size: many
J gene: TRBJ2-7
V gene: TRBV6-6

CDR3 protein: CSANPIQSYGYTF
clone size: many
J gene: TRBJ1-2
V gene: TRBV20-1

CDR3 protein: CASSGGQGLITDTQYF
clone size: many
J gene: TRBJ2-3
V gene: TRBV2

CDR3 protein: CASSLMWTGSYEQYF
clone size: many
J gene: TRBJ2-7
V gene: TRBV5-8

CDR3 protein: CASSYPDGYTF
clone size: many
J gene: TRBJ1-2
V gene: TRBV6-2/TRBV6-3

CDR3 protein: CASSPRPQETQYF
clone size: many
J gene: TRBJ2-5
V gene: TRBV6-5

CDR3 protein: CSASHSEAYSNQPQHF
clone size: many
J gene: TRBJ1-5
V gene: TRBV20-1

CDR3 protein: CASSEWASGSIEQYF
clone size: many
J gene: TRBJ2-7
V gene: TRBV27

CDR3 protein: CASSLVAQTGSETQYF
clone size: -
J gene: TRBJ2-5
V gene: TRBV5-1

CDR3 protein: CATSDSGTEQYF
clone size: few
J gene: TRBJ2-7
V gene: TRBV24-1

CDR3 protein: CASSQVYGDTQYF
clone size: -
J gene: TRBJ2-3
V gene: TRBV4-1

CDR3 protein: CASSQRGGLEWPQHF
clone size: many
J gene: TRBJ1-5
V gene: TRBV4-1

CDR3 protein: CASMFGPSELGAYEQYF
clone size: -
J gene: TRBJ2-7
V gene: TRBV19

CDR3 protein: CASLDRGLEAFF
clone size: many
J gene: TRBJ1-1
V gene: TRBV6-2/TRBV6-3

CDR3 protein: CASSLTPTGTNEAFF
clone size: many
J gene: TRBJ1-1
V gene: TRBV7-2

CDR3 protein: CASSYGGQLMNTEAFF
clone size: many
J gene: TRBJ1-1
V gene: TRBV6-2/TRBV6-3

CDR3 protein: CASLGRTGELFF
clone size: many
J gene: TRBJ2-2
V gene: TRBV5-4

CDR3 protein: CSAGPSPTDYGYTF
clone size: many
J gene: TRBJ1-2
V gene: TRBV20-1